Following are 3 T cell receptor beta chains from one sample sequenced in a study of T cell responses to AZD1222 COVID-19 vaccine. Using immunoSEQ multiplex PCR, the repertoire was profiled, and TCRdb retains in-frame clones only, with some absent. Here the sample spans some 90,000 clones, 80% to 90% being singletons. The material was peripheral blood, obtained on day 0 of AZD1222 vaccination. The origin of the receptors is an adult in good health.

The rearrangement links TRBV5-6 to TRBJ2-5; D is unresolved. The germline CDR1 and CDR2 sequences are SGHDT and YYEEEE. The CDR3 is 14 residues long. The V gene lost 0 bases and the J gene lost 4 bases, with 10 bases spanning the gap. The CDR3 sequence: CASSLVGRSETQYF. CDR3 in DNA: TGTGCCAGCAGCTTGGTTGGCAGGTCAGAGACCCAGTACTTC.

This clone was observed a handful of times. The chain uses TRBV6-5 and TRBJ1-5, with 9 bases fitting TRBD1. J lost 9 bases, V lost 6 bases, and 9 bases had no gene match. The CDR3 has 14 amino acids. Germline loops: CDR1 MNHEY, CDR2 SVGAGI. The CDR3 coding sequence is TGTGCCAGCAGCGTTCGACAGGGGGAAAGGCCCCAGCATTTT. It encodes CASSVRQGERPQHF.

A few counts support this clone. V usage is TRBV3-1 (or the pseudogene TRBV3-2) and J usage is TRBJ2-1; TRBD2 matches 15 bases. The CDR3 totals 20 residues. Germline lookup yields CDR1 LGHDT and CDR2 YNNKEL (reference sequence). With 1 base clipped from V and 5 bases from J, the junction kept 12 bases outside the gene matches. CDR3: CASSQGLFGLAGGSDNEQFF. In DNA form, the CDR3 reads TGTGCCAGCAGCCAAGGATTATTTGGACTAGCGGGAGGGTCGGACAATGAGCAGTTCTTC.